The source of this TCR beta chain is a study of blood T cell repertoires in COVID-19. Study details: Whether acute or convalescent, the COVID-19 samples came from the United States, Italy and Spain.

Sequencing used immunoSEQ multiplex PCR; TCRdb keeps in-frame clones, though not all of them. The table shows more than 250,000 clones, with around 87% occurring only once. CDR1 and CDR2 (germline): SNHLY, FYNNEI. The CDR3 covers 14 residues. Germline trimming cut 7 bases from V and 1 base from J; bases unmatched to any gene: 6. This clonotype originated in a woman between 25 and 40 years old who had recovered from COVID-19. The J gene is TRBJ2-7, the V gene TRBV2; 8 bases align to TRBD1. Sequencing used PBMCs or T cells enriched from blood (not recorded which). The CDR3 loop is CASMGQDFSYEQYF. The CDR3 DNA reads TGTGCCAGCATGGGACAGGATTTTTCCTACGAGCAGTACTTC.